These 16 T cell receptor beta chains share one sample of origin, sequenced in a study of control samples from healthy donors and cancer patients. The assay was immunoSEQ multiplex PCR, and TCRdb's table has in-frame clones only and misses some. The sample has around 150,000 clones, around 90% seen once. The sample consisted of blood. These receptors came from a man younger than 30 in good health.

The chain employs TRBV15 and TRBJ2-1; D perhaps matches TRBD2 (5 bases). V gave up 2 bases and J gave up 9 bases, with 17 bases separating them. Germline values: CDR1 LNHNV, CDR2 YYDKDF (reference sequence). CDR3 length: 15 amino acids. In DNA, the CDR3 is TGTGCCACCAGCAGACTAATGCCCAGAGGGAGTGAGCAGTTCTTC. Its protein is CATSRLMPRGSEQFF.

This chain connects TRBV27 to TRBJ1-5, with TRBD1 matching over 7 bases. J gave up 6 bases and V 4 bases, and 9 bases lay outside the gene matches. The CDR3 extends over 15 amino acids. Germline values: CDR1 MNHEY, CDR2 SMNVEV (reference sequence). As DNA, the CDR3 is TGTGCCAGCAGTTCCCGACAGGGCGTAGGTCAGCCCCAGCATTTT. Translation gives CASSSRQGVGQPQHF.

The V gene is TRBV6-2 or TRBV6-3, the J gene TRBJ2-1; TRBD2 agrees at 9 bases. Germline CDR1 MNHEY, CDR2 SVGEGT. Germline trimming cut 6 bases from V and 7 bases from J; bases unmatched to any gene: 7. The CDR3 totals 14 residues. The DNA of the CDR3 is TGTGCCAGCAGCACCGGGACTAGCTTTAATGAGCAGTTCTTC. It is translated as CASSTGTSFNEQFF.

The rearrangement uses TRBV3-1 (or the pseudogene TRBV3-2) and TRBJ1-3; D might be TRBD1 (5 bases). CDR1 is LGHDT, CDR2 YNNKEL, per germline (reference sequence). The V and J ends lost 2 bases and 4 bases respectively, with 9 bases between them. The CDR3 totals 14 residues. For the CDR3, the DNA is TGTGCCAGCAGCCAACAGGGTTCGGGAAACACCATATATTTT. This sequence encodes CASSQQGSGNTIYF.

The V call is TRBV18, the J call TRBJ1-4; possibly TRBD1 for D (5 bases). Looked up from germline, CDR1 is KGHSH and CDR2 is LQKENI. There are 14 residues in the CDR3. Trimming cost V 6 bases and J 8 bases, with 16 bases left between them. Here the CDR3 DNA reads TGTGCCAGCTCTCCGGGCAGGGAAGGCGAAAAACTGTTTTTT. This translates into CASSPGREGEKLFF.

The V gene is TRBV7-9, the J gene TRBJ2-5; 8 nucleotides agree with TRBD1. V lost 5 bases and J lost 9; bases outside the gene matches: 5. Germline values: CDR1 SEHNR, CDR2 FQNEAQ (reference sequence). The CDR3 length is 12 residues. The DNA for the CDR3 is TGTGCCAGCAGCCCTGGACAGGGATCCCAGTACTTC. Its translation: CASSPGQGSQYF.

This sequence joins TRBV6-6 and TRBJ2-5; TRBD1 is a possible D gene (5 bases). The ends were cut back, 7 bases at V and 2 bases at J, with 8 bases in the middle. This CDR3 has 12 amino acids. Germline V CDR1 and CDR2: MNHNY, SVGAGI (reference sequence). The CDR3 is CASTDRQETQYF. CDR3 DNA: TGTGCCAGCACCGACAGACAAGAGACCCAGTACTTC.

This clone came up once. The CDR3 DNA sequence: TGTGCCAGCAGCGCCCCCAGCGGGGGTGTCGGGGAGCTGTTTTTT. Amino acids: CASSAPSGGVGELFF. The rearrangement uses TRBV9 and TRBJ2-2, with TRBD2 matching over 8 bases. The CDR3 extends over 15 amino acids. Germline values: CDR1 SGDLS, CDR2 YYNGEE. V was clipped by 3 bases and J by 7 bases; unmatched bases: 8.

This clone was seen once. DNA for the CDR3: TGTGCCAGCAGCGGGGGACAGGGCGCCGGGGAGCTGTTTTTT. Amino acid sequence: CASSGGQGAGELFF. This chain joins TRBV9 and TRBJ2-2; 9 positions agree with TRBD1. Germline V gene data show CDR1 as SGDLS and CDR2 as YYNGEE. There are 14 residues in the CDR3. With V trimmed by 3 bases and J by 6 bases, 3 bases remained unmatched.

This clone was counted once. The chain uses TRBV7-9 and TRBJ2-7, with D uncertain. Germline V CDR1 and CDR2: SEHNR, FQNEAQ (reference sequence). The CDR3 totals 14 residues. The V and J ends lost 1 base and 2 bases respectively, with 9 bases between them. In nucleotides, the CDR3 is TGTGCCAGCAGCTTAGGGTACACTACCTACGAGCAGTACTTC. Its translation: CASSLGYTTYEQYF.

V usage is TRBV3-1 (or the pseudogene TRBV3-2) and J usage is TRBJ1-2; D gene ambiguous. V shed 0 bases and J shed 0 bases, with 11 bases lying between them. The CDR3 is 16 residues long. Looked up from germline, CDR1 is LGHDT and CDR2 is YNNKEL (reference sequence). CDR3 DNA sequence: TGTGCCAGCAGCCAAGATACTACATTAGCTAACTATGGCTACACCTTC. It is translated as CASSQDTTLANYGYTF.

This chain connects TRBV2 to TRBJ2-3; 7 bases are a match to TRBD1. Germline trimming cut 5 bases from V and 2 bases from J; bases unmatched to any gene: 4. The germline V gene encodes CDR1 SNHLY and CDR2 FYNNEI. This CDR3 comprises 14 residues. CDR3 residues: CASSKGAHTDTQYF. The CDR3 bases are TGTGCCAGCAGTAAGGGGGCCCACACAGATACGCAGTATTTT.

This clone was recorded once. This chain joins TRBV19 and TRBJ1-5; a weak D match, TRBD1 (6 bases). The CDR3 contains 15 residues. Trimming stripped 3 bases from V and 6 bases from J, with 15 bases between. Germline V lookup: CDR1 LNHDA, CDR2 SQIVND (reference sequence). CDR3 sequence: CASSMALGGSQPQHF. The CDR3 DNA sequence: TGTGCCAGTAGTATGGCGTTGGGGGGCAGTCAGCCCCAGCATTTT.

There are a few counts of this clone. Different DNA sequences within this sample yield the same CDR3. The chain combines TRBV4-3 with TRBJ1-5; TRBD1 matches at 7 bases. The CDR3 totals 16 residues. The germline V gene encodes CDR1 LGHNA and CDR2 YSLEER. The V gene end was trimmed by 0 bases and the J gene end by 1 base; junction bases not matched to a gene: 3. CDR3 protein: CASSQDRGGSNQPQHF. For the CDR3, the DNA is TGCGCCAGCAGCCAAGACAGGGGGGGCAGCAATCAGCCCCAGCATTTT.

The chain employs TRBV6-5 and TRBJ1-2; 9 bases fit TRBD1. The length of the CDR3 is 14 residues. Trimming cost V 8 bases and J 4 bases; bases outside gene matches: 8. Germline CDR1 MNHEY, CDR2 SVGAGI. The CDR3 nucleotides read TGTGCCAGCTCAAACAGGGGGCCTACCTATGGCTACACCTTC. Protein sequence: CASSNRGPTYGYTF.

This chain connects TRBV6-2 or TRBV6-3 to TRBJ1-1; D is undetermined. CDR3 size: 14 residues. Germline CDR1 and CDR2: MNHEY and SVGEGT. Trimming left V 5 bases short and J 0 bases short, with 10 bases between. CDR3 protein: CASSRRALNTEAFF. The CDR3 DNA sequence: TGTGCCAGCAGTCGGCGGGCATTGAACACTGAAGCTTTCTTT.